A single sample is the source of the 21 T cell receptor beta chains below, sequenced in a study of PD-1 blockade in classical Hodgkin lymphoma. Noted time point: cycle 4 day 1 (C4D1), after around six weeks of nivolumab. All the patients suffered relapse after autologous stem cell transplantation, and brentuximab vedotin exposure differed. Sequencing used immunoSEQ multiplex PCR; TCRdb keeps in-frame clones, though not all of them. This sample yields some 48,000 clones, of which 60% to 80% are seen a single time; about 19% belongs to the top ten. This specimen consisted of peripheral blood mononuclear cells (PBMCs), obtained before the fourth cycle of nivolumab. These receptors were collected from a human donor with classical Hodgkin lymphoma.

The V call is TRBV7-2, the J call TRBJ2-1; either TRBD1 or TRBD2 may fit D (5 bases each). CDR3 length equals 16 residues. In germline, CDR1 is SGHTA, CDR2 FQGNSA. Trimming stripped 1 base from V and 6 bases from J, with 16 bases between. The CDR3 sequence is CASSLGLGVRVNEQFF. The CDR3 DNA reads TGTGCCAGCAGCTTAGGGTTAGGGGTGAGGGTCAATGAGCAGTTCTTC.

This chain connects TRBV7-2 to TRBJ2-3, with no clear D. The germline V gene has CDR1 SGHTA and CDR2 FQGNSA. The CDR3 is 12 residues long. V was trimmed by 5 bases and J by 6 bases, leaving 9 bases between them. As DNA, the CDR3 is TGTGCCAGCAGCCCCCCCCTGGATACGCAGTATTTT. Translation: CASSPPLDTQYF.

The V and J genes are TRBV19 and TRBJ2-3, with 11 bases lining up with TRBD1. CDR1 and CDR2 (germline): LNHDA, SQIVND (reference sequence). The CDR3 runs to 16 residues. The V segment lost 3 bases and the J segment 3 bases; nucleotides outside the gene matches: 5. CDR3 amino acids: CASSIGTGGLTDTQYF. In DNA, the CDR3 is TGTGCCAGTAGTATTGGGACAGGGGGTTTGACAGATACGCAGTATTTT.

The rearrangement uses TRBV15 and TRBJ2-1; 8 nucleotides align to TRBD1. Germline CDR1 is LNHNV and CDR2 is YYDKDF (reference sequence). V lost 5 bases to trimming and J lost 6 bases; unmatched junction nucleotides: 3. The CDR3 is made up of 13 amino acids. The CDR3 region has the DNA TGTGCCACCAGCCGTGGGACAGGCAATGAGCAGTTCTTC. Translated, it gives CATSRGTGNEQFF.

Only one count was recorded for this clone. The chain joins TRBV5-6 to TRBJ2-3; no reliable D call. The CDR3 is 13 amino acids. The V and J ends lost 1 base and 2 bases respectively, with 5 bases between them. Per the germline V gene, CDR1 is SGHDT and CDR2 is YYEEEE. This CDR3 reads CASSLPFTDTQYF. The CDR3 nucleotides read TGTGCCAGCAGCTTGCCCTTCACAGATACGCAGTATTTT.

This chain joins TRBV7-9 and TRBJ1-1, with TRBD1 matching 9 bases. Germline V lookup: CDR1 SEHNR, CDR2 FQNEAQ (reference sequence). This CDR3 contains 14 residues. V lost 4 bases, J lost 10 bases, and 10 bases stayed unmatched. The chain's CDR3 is CASSYLTGGGRAFF. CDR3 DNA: TGTGCCAGCAGCTACCTTACAGGGGGCGGTCGAGCTTTCTTT.

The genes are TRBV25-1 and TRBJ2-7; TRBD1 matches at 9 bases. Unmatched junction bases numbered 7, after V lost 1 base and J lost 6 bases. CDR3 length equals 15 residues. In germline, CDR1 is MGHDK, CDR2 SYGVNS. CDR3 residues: CASSESGTGLIEQYF. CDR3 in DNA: TGTGCCAGCAGTGAATCCGGGACAGGGCTTATCGAGCAGTACTTC.

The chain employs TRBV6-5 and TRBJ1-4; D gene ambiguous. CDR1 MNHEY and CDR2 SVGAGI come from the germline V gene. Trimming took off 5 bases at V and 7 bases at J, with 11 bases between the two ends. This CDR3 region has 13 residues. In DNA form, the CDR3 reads TGTGCCAGCAGTCCCGACTTCGGTGAAAAACTGTTTTTT. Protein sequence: CASSPDFGEKLFF.

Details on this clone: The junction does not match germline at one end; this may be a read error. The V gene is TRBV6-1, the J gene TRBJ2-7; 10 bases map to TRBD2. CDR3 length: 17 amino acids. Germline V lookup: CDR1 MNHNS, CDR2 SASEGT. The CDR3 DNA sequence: TGTGCCATCAGTGGATTTGCAACTAGCGGGGTTACCTACGAGCAGTACTTC. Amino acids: CAISGFATSGVTYEQYF.

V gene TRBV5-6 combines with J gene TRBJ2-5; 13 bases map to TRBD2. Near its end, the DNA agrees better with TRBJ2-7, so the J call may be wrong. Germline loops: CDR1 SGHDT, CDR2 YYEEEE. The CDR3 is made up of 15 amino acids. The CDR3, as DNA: TGTGCCAGCAGCATAGGACTAGCGGGAGTCACCGAGCAGTACTTC. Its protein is CASSIGLAGVTEQYF.

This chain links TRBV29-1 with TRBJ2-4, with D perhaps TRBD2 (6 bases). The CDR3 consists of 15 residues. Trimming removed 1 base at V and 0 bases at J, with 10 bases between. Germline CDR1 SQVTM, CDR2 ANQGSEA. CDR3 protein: CSVEVADLAKNIQYF. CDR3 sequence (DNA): TGCAGCGTTGAAGTAGCGGACCTAGCCAAAAACATTCAGTACTTC. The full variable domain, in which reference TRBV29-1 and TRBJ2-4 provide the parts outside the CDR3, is SAVISQKPSRDICQRGTSLTIQCQVDSQVTMMFWYRQQPGQSLTLIATANQGSEATYESGFVIDKFPISRPNLTFSTLTVSNMSPEDSSIYLCSVEVADLAKNIQYFGAGTRLSVL.

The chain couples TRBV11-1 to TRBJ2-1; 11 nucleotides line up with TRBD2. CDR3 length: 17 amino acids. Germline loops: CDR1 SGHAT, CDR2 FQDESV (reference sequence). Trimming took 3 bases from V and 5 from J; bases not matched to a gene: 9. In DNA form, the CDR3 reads TGTGCCAGCAGCTTGTTTATCGGGACTAGCGGTAACAATGAGCAGTTCTTC. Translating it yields CASSLFIGTSGNNEQFF.

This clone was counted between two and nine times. The CDR3 sequence is CASQADRANEAFF. CDR3 sequence (DNA): TGTGCCAGCCAAGCGGACAGGGCTAATGAAGCTTTCTTT. The rearrangement links TRBV11-2 to TRBJ1-1; 8 bases line up with TRBD1. The CDR3 spans 13 residues. CDR1 and CDR2 (germline): SGHAT, FQNNGV. J gave up 7 bases and V 8 bases, and 9 bases lay outside the gene matches.

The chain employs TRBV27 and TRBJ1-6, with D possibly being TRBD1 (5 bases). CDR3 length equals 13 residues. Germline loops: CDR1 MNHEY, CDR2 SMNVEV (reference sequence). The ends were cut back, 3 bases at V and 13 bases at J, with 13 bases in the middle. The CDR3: CASSLGDFTPLHF. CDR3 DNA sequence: TGTGCCAGCAGTTTGGGGGACTTCACCCCCCTCCACTTT.

The CDR3 DNA is TGCGCCAGCAGTGAGGAGGATTTACTAGCGGGGGGGCACACAGATACGCAGTATTTT. Translating gives CASSEEDLLAGGHTDTQYF. The V call is TRBV10-1, the J call TRBJ2-3, with 13 bases aligning to TRBD2. The CDR3 is 19 amino acids. Germline assignment: CDR1 WNHNN and CDR2 SYGVQD (reference sequence). J lost 2 bases, V lost 2 bases, and 10 bases had no gene match.

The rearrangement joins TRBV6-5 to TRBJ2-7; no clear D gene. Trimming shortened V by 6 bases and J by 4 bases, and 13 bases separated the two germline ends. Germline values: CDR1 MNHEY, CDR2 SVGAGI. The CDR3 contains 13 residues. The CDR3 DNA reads TGTGCCAGCAGGGCACCCACAGCTTACGAGCAGTACTTC. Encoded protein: CASRAPTAYEQYF.

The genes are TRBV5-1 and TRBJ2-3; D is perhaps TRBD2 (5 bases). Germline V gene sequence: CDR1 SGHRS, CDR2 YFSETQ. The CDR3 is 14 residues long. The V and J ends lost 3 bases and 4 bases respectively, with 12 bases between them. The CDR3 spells CASSSILGADTQYF. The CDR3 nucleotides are TGCGCCAGCAGCTCAATACTAGGAGCAGATACGCAGTATTTT.

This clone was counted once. CDR3 in amino acids: CASSIKEGQGLGNTEAFF. DNA for the CDR3: TGTGCCAGTAGTATTAAGGAGGGACAGGGTTTGGGGAACACTGAAGCTTTCTTT. The chain links TRBV19 to TRBJ1-1, with 9 bases aligning to TRBD1. The CDR3 sequence is 18 residues long. The junction had 12 bases not matched to a gene; V was cut back by 3 bases and J by 1 base. Germline loops: CDR1 LNHDA, CDR2 SQIVND (reference sequence).

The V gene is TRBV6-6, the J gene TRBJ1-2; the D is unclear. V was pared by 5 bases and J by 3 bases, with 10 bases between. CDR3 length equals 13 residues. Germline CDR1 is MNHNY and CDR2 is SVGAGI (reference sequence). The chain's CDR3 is CASSPTGDYGYTF. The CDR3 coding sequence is TGTGCCAGCAGTCCCACCGGGGACTATGGCTACACCTTC.

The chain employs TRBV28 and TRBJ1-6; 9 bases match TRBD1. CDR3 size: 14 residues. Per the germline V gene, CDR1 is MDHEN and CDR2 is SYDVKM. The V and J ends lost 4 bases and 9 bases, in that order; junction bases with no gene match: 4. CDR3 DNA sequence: TGTGCCAGCAGTTCGGAGACAGGGGGTTCACCCCTCCACTTT. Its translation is CASSSETGGSPLHF.

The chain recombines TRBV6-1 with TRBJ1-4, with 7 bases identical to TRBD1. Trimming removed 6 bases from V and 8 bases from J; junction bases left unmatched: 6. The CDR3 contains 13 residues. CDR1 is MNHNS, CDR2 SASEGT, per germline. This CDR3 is CASRLGTAEKLFF. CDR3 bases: TGTGCCAGCAGACTCGGGACAGCAGAAAAACTGTTTTTT.